These 32 T cell receptor beta chains share one sample of origin, sequenced in a study of cytomegalovirus exposure and HLA in healthy donors. PCR primers comprised 60 Vbeta and 13 Jbeta primers. Profiled with immunoSEQ multiplex PCR; TCRdb holds only in-frame clones, not every one. The table records under 200,000 clones, over 70% of them present only once. Sample: PBMCs. The origin of the receptors is a man aged 35 to 55 in good health and CMV-seronegative.

In regard to this clone: One end of the junction fails to match germline, which may point to a read error. The rearrangement uses TRBV6-6 and TRBJ2-7, with D unclear. Germline assignment: CDR1 MNHNY and CDR2 SVGAGI (reference sequence). The CDR3 sequence is 15 residues long. The CDR3 bases are TGTGCCAGCACTTACTGGCCAGGCTTCTCCTACGAGCAGTACTTC. Its protein is CASTYWPGFSYEQYF.

The rearrangement uses TRBV7-2 and TRBJ1-2; TRBD1 is a possible D gene (5 bases). In germline, CDR1 is SGHTA, CDR2 FQGNSA. The V and J ends lost 6 bases and 7 bases respectively, with 15 bases between them. The CDR3 loop spans 13 amino acids. For the CDR3, the DNA is TGTGCCAGCAGTTATCAGGGCGGGGGTGGCTACACCTTC. It translates to CASSYQGGGGYTF.

The chain is built from TRBV2 and TRBJ2-3, with 8 bases matching TRBD1. Germline V gene sequence: CDR1 SNHLY, CDR2 FYNNEI. The CDR3 runs to 16 residues. V lost 7 bases to trimming and J lost 4 bases; unmatched junction nucleotides: 13. The CDR3 region has the DNA TGTGCCAGCAACGTCCTGACAGGGGTGAGATCAGATACGCAGTATTTT. It yields the protein CASNVLTGVRSDTQYF.

This sequence joins TRBV7-2 and TRBJ1-3; a weak D match, TRBD1 (5 bases). CDR1 and CDR2 (germline): SGHTA, FQGNSA. Trimming stripped 3 bases from V and 3 bases from J, with 21 bases between. This CDR3 comprises 18 residues. The CDR3 sequence is CASSFQKAVTASGNTIYF. The CDR3 DNA reads as TGTGCCAGCAGCTTCCAAAAGGCCGTGACAGCCAGTGGAAACACCATATATTTT.

The V call is TRBV7-3, the J call TRBJ2-2; 8 bases are a match to TRBD2. CDR3 length equals 14 residues. V dropped 5 bases and J dropped 5; count of bases not matched to a gene: 4. CDR1 and CDR2 from the germline V gene are SGHTA and FQGTGA. The DNA of the CDR3 is TGTGCCAGCAGCCCGGGAGGGCGGACCGGGGAGCTGTTTTTT. As protein: CASSPGGRTGELFF. Full variable domain (outside the CDR3, taken from reference TRBV7-3 and TRBJ2-2): GAGVSQTPSNKVTEKGKYVELRCDPISGHTALYWYRQSLGQGPEFLIYFQGTGAADDSGLPNDRFFAVRPEGSVSTLKIQRTERGDSAVYLCASSPGGRTGELFFGEGSRLTVL.

This clone appeared once. The CDR3 region is CAWTGGDTQYF. Written as DNA, the CDR3 is TGTGCCTGGACAGGGGGGGATACGCAGTATTTT. The chain combines TRBV30 with TRBJ2-3; weak D call: TRBD1 (7 bases). CDR3 size: 11 residues. The germline CDR1 and CDR2 sequences are GTSNPN and SVGIG (reference sequence). The germline V and J ends were trimmed by 4 bases and 6 bases, with 8 bases remaining between them. The whole variable domain, filled in from reference TRBV30 and TRBJ2-3, reads SQTIHQWPATLVQPVGSPLSLECTVEGTSNPNLYWYRQAAGRGLQLLFYSVGIGQISSEVPQNLSASRPQDRQFILSSKKLLLSDSGFYLCAWTGGDTQYFGPGTRLTVL.

This clone was observed a handful of times. This chain connects TRBV7-2 to TRBJ1-1; no firm D call. Trimming cost V 8 bases and J 0 bases, with 13 bases left between them. Germline CDR1 SGHTA, CDR2 FQGNSA. The CDR3 length is 14 residues. This chain's CDR3 is CASAARRLNTEAFF. The CDR3 nucleotides are TGTGCCAGCGCCGCTAGGAGACTGAACACTGAAGCTTTCTTT. The entire variable domain, with the rest obtained from reference TRBV7-2 and TRBJ1-1, is as follows: GAGVSQSPSNKVTEKGKDVELRCDPISGHTALYWYRQSLGQGLEFLIYFQGNSAPDKSGLPSDRFSAERTGGSVSTLTIQRTQQEDSAVYLCASAARRLNTEAFFGQGTRLTVV.

CDR3 sequence reads: CASSLGQGNSPLHF. The CDR3 nucleotides are TGTGCCAGCAGCTTGGGACAGGGAAATTCACCCCTCCACTTT. The J gene is TRBJ1-6, the V gene TRBV5-6; 7 bases map to TRBD1. Losses at the gene ends were 0 bases for V and 7 bases for J; bases not matched to a gene: 1. CDR1 is SGHDT and CDR2 is YYEEEE in the germline V gene. The CDR3 has 14 amino acids.

This clone has more than one count but fewer than ten. V is TRBV7-2 and J is TRBJ2-5; maybe TRBD2 (5 bases). This CDR3 contains 17 residues. Deletions cut 0 bases from V and 2 bases from J, with 16 bases between. Germline V gives CDR1 SGHTA, CDR2 FQGNSA. This chain's CDR3 is CASSLARRAVFQETQYF. Written as DNA, the CDR3 is TGTGCCAGCAGCTTAGCGCGGCGGGCTGTTTTTCAAGAGACCCAGTACTTC.

The chain uses TRBV10-3 and TRBJ1-1, with a possible D match to TRBD1 (5 bases). The CDR3 totals 12 residues. Germline V gene sequence: CDR1 ENHRY, CDR2 SYGVKD. Trimming removed 5 bases from V and 5 bases from J, with 9 bases in between. In DNA form, the CDR3 reads TGTGCCATCAGTTCTGGGGGGACTGAAGCTTTCTTT. Residues: CAISSGGTEAFF.

CDR3 amino acids: CAISAGFYEQYF. DNA of the CDR3: TGTGCCATCAGTGCAGGGTTCTACGAGCAGTACTTC. The J gene is TRBJ2-7, the V gene TRBV10-3, with D possibly TRBD1 on 5 matching bases. CDR3 length equals 12 residues. The V gene lost 4 bases and the J gene lost 3 bases, with 7 bases spanning the gap. Germline V CDR1 and CDR2: ENHRY, SYGVKD.

This CDR3 is CASTAGGATNEKLFF. The CDR3 region has the DNA TGTGCCAGCACCGCGGGGGGGGCAACTAATGAAAAACTGTTTTTT. The chain recombines TRBV4-2 with TRBJ1-4, with D possibly matching TRBD1 (5 bases). The CDR3 length is 15 residues. V dropped 7 bases and J dropped 0 bases, with 12 bases sitting between them. From germline, CDR1 is LGHNA and CDR2 YNFKEQ.

Here the CDR3 reads CAIGKTSGEGEQYF. The DNA for the CDR3 is TGTGCCATCGGAAAAACTAGCGGCGAAGGCGAGCAGTACTTC. This rearrangement joins TRBV10-3 to TRBJ2-7; 8 nucleotides line up with TRBD2. CDR1 ENHRY and CDR2 SYGVKD come from the germline V gene. J lost 6 bases, V lost 8 bases, and 12 bases had no gene match. The length of the CDR3 is 14 residues.

This clone turned up a few times. The V and J genes are TRBV10-3 and TRBJ2-7; D possibly corresponds to TRBD2 (6 bases). This CDR3 comprises 13 residues. Germline V CDR1 and CDR2: ENHRY, SYGVKD. Trimming removed 9 bases from V and 7 bases from J, with 19 bases in between. DNA for the CDR3: TGTGCCATGCGTAGCGGTATGACGAAAGAGCAGTACTTC. It yields the protein CAMRSGMTKEQYF.

The J gene is TRBJ2-1, the V gene TRBV27; 8 bases agree with TRBD2. The trim removed 4 bases at V and 8 bases at J, leaving 7 bases unmatched. In germline, CDR1 is MNHEY, CDR2 SMNVEV (reference sequence). This CDR3 contains 14 residues. The DNA for the CDR3 is TGTGCCAGCAGTTCGCCGGGAGGGCCCTATGAGCAGTTCTTC. Its translation: CASSSPGGPYEQFF.

The chain employs TRBV9 and TRBJ2-7; 7 bases are a match to TRBD1. Germline values: CDR1 SGDLS, CDR2 YYNGEE. The J segment lost 2 bases and the V segment lost 0 bases, leaving 5 bases of the junction unmatched. The CDR3 is made up of 15 amino acids. CDR3: CASSVATGAPYEQYF. The CDR3 DNA sequence: TGTGCCAGCAGCGTAGCCACAGGGGCCCCCTACGAGCAGTACTTC.

This clone was picked up one time. The rearrangement joins TRBV6-5 to TRBJ1-5; 7 bases map to TRBD1. J was trimmed by 1 base and V by 4 bases; bases with no gene match: 4. The CDR3 has 15 amino acids. The germline V gene has CDR1 MNHEY and CDR2 SVGAGI. CDR3 sequence (DNA): TGTGCCAGCAGTTCGACAGGGATCAGCAATCAGCCCCAGCATTTT. It yields the protein CASSSTGISNQPQHF.

The gene calls are TRBV30 and TRBJ2-5; D gene unclear. V lost 4 bases and J lost 1, with 10 bases in between. In germline, CDR1 is GTSNPN, CDR2 SVGIG (reference sequence). The CDR3 covers 13 residues. The CDR3 sequence is CAWNLGLQETQYF. CDR3 coding DNA: TGTGCCTGGAACTTGGGCCTCCAAGAGACCCAGTACTTC.

This chain joins TRBV7-2 and TRBJ2-6; 9 nucleotides line up with TRBD1. CDR3 length: 18 residues. V dropped 6 bases and J dropped 0; count of bases not matched to a gene: 9. Germline CDR1 SGHTA, CDR2 FQGNSA. CDR3: CASSFPQGAGSGANVLTF. The CDR3 DNA follows: TGTGCCAGCAGTTTTCCACAGGGGGCCGGCTCTGGGGCCAACGTCCTGACTTTC.

This clone was found a few times. The chain joins TRBV10-1 to TRBJ2-5; TRBD1 aligns across 7 bases. The V gene end was trimmed by 6 bases and the J gene end by 1 base; junction bases not matched to a gene: 2. Germline CDR1 WNHNN, CDR2 SYGVQD (reference sequence). The CDR3 spans 13 residues. CDR3 sequence (DNA): TGCGCCAGCAGGAGGGACAGCCAAGAGACCCAGTACTTC. Amino acid sequence: CASRRDSQETQYF.

This clone was observed many times. This chain connects TRBV27 to TRBJ2-2; tentative D call: TRBD2 (5 bases). V dropped 5 bases and J dropped 8 bases, with 12 bases sitting between them. Germline values: CDR1 MNHEY, CDR2 SMNVEV (reference sequence). The CDR3 loop spans 13 amino acids. This CDR3 reads CASSTGPGGELFF. The CDR3 nucleotides read TGTGCCAGCAGTACCGGACCGGGAGGGGAGCTGTTTTTT.

This rearrangement joins TRBV5-4 to TRBJ1-2, with 9 bases lining up with TRBD1. Germline lookup yields CDR1 SGHNT and CDR2 YYREEE (reference sequence). The CDR3 runs 16 residues. The V and J ends lost 4 bases and 0 bases, in that order; junction bases with no gene match: 7. CDR3: CASSVPGQGTNYGYTF. CDR3 coding DNA: TGTGCCAGCAGCGTCCCGGGACAGGGAACTAACTATGGCTACACCTTC.

The chain links TRBV29-1 to TRBJ2-5; D gene uncertain. V was pared by 2 bases and J by 2 bases, with 12 bases between. CDR3 length equals 14 residues. CDR1 SQVTM and CDR2 ANQGSEA come from the germline V gene. CDR3 in amino acids: CSVEFGLEQETQYF. DNA of the CDR3: TGCAGCGTTGAATTCGGGTTGGAGCAAGAGACCCAGTACTTC.

The chain employs TRBV27 and TRBJ2-3, with 10 bases fitting TRBD2. Germline CDR1 reads MNHEY; CDR2 reads SMNVEV (reference sequence). The CDR3 is made up of 16 amino acids. V gave up 5 bases and J gave up 3 bases; unmatched junction bases: 8. The CDR3, as DNA: TGTGCCAGCAGTCCCATGTTACTAGCGGGAACAGATACGCAGTATTTT. Amino acid sequence: CASSPMLLAGTDTQYF.

The chain has TRBV19 and TRBJ1-2; weak D call: TRBD1 (6 bases). V lost 9 bases and J lost 0, with 14 bases in between. The CDR3 spans 14 residues. Germline CDR1 LNHDA, CDR2 SQIVND (reference sequence). The CDR3: CASARDNSNYGYTF. The DNA of the CDR3 is TGTGCCAGCGCCCGGGACAACTCTAACTATGGCTACACCTTC.

The chain combines TRBV29-1 with TRBJ2-6; the D gene is possibly TRBD1 (5 bases). CDR1 and CDR2 from the germline V gene are SQVTM and ANQGSEA. Trimming cost V 7 bases and J 9 bases, with 16 bases left between them. The CDR3 has 13 residues. CDR3: CSAIAGRDNVLTF. The CDR3 DNA reads as TGCAGCGCCATAGCCGGCAGGGACAACGTCCTGACTTTC.

The gene calls are TRBV9 and TRBJ2-1, with TRBD2 identical over 10 bases. V shed 5 bases, J shed 5 bases, and the junction held 7 bases outside the gene matches. CDR1 and CDR2 (germline): SGDLS, YYNGEE. The CDR3 length is 15 residues. DNA for the CDR3: TGTGCCAGCAGGGGGGGGACTAGCGAAAACAATGAGCAGTTCTTC. It yields the protein CASRGGTSENNEQFF.

This chain joins TRBV9 and TRBJ2-7; the D gene is possibly TRBD1 (5 bases). The germline CDR1 and CDR2 sequences are SGDLS and YYNGEE. Deletions cut 2 bases from V and 4 bases from J, with 16 bases between. The CDR3 length is 15 residues. CDR3 sequence reads: CASSVDQGQGYEQYF. Written as DNA, the CDR3 is TGTGCCAGCAGCGTCGATCAGGGTCAGGGTTACGAGCAGTACTTC.

V is TRBV19 and J is TRBJ2-3; TRBD1 aligns across 7 bases. The trim removed 8 bases at V and 4 bases at J, leaving 12 bases unmatched. CDR1 and CDR2 from the germline V gene are LNHDA and SQIVND (reference sequence). The CDR3 has 15 residues. Written as DNA, the CDR3 is TGTGCCAGTCGGAAAGGGACAGCGAGCCCAGATACGCAGTATTTT. It translates to CASRKGTASPDTQYF.

The V and J genes are TRBV4-3 and TRBJ2-1; D unresolved. Germline V gene data show CDR1 as LGHNA and CDR2 as YSLEER. The CDR3 extends over 15 amino acids. V lost 1 base, J lost 8 bases, and 15 bases lay in between. The CDR3 loop reads CASSQGTLSRYEQFF. DNA of the CDR3: TGCGCCAGCAGCCAAGGCACTCTATCACGCTATGAGCAGTTCTTC.

This clone appeared a few times. The gene calls are TRBV5-4 and TRBJ2-7; TRBD1 might be the D (6 bases). Germline assignment: CDR1 SGHNT and CDR2 YYREEE (reference sequence). Trimming removed 0 bases from V and 7 bases from J, with 11 bases in between. The CDR3 consists of 13 residues. CDR3 sequence (DNA): TGTGCCAGCAGCTTGGGGGGGCTCGTTGAGCAGTACTTC. Its translation: CASSLGGLVEQYF.

The chain is built from TRBV7-2 and TRBJ1-5; weak D call: TRBD1 (6 bases). V lost 1 base, J lost 1 base, and 8 bases lay in between. Germline V gene lookup returns CDR1 SGHTA and CDR2 FQGNSA. The CDR3 has 15 amino acids. The CDR3 protein is CASSLGGQSNQPQHF. In DNA form, the CDR3 reads TGTGCCAGCAGCTTAGGGGGACAAAGCAATCAGCCCCAGCATTTT.